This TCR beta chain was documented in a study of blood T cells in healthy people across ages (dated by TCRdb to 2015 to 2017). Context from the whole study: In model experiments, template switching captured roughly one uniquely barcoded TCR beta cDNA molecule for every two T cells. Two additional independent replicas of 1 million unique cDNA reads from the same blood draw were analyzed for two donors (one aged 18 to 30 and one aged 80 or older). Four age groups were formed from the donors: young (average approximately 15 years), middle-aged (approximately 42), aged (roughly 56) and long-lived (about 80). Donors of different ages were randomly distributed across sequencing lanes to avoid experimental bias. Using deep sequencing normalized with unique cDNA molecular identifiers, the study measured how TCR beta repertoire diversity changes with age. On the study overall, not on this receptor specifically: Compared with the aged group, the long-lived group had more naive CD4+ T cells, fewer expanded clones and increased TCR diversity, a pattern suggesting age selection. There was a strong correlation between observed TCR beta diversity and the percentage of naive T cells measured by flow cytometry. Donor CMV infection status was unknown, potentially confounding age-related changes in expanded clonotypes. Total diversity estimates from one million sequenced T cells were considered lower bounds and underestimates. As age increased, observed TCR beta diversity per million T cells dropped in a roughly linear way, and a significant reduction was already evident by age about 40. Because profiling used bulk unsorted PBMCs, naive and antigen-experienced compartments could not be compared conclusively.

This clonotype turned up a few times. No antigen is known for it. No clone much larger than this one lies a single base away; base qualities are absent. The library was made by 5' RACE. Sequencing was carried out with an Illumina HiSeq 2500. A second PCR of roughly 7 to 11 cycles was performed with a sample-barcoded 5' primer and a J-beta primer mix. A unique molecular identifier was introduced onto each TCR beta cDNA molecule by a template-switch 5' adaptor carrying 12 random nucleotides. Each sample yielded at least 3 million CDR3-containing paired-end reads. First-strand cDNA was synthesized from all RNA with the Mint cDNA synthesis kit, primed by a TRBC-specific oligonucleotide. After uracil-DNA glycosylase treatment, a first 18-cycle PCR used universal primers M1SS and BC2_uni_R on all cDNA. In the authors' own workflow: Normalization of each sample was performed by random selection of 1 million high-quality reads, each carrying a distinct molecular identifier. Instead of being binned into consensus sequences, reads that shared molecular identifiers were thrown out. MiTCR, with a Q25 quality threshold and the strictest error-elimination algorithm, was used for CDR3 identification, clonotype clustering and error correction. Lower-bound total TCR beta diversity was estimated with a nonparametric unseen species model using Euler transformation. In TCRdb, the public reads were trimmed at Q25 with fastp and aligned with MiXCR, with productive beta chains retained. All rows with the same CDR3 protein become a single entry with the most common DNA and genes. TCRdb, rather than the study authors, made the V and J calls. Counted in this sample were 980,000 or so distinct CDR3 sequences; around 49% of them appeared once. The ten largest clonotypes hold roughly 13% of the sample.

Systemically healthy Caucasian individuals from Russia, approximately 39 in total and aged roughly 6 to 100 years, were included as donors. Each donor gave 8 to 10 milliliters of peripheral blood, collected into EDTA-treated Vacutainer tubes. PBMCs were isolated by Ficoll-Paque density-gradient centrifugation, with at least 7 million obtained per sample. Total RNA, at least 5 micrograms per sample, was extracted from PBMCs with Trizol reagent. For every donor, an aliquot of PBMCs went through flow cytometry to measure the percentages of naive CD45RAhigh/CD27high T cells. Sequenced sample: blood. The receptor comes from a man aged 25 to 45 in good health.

The sequence in DNA is TGCGCCAGCAGCTTCGGACAGGCCGGAAGCTCCTACGAGCAGTACTTC. The resulting protein is CASSFGQAGSSYEQYF. The chain is assembled from TRBV5-1 and TRBJ2-7, and 7 junctional nucleotides match TRBD1. From cysteine to phenylalanine, the CDR3 is 16 amino acids long. The retained sequence is limited to the CDR3, 48 bases, with the frame set at the first base. The junction shows trimming of 2 bases on V and 0 bases on J, and the gene matches do not reach 8 bases of it. According to the germline V gene, CDR1 reads SGHRS and CDR2 reads YFSETQ.